This T cell receptor beta chain was obtained from a study of cytomegalovirus exposure and HLA in healthy donors. Generated by immunoSEQ multiplex PCR, the TCRdb table keeps only in-frame clones and is missing some. The table records about 330,000 clones, approximately 90% of them present only once. V lost 6 bases and J lost 5; bases outside the gene matches: 25. Germline V gene lookup returns CDR1 SGHNT and CDR2 YYREEE (reference sequence). The CDR3 covers 19 residues. This receptor was taken from a woman between 18 and 29 years old in good health and CMV-seronegative. The sample comprised PBMCs. The gene calls are TRBV5-4 and TRBJ2-7; 8 bases align to TRBD2. The CDR3 protein is CASNPGEGYPLAGSDEQYF. CDR3 nucleotide sequence: TGTGCCAGCAACCCAGGGGAGGGATACCCGTTAGCGGGAAGCGACGAGCAGTACTTC.